The entry below gives a single T cell receptor (beta chain) sequence along with its context. The antigen remains undetermined. This specimen belongs to a study of cytomegalovirus exposure and HLA in healthy donors. General study points: Upon later analysis, TCR association rates were observed to vary by HLA locus, being highest for DRB1 and lowest for HLA-C. An analysis done earlier found most TCR beta V segments productive about 87% or about 30% of the time. The investigators catalogued 160 or so TCR beta chains as cytomegalovirus-associated.

The PCR ran on 60 Vbeta and 13 Jbeta primers. Using immunoSEQ multiplex PCR, the repertoire was profiled, and TCRdb retains in-frame clones only, with some absent. The sample lists 150,000 or so clones; nearly 80% were seen once. The sample was PBMCs. The TCR comes from a man in his fifties in good health and CMV-seropositive.

The CDR3 nucleotides read TGTGCCAGCAGCCCTCGACAGGGGAACAACACTGAAGCTTTCTTT. This sequence encodes CASSPRQGNNTEAFF. V and J are TRBV6-6 and TRBJ1-1; 8 bases fit TRBD1. V was clipped by 6 bases and J by 2 bases; unmatched bases: 8. CDR1 and CDR2 from the germline V gene are MNHNY and SVGAGI (reference sequence). The CDR3 runs 15 residues.